The TCR beta chain described here comes from a study of T cell repertoires in cytomegalovirus infection. Study-level results: There were HLA-C-restricted CMV-specific TCR beta clonotypes dominating the ex vivo response.

This clonotype came up many times. Antigen specificity is unknown. TCRdb processed the reads anew with MiXCR; each CDR3 protein has one entry. The sample gives a few hundred thousand distinct CDR3 sequences, approximately 14% of which show up once; around 8.1% is in the top ten. Trimming pared 1 base from V and 14 bases from J, leaving 12 bases between. This CDR3 region has 13 residues. Germline assignment: CDR1 SEHNR and CDR2 FQNEAQ (reference sequence). This sequence was found in a human donor in good health (CMV status not recorded). Some clones in this sample may be carry-over from other donors' samples. This sequence joins TRBV7-9 and TRBJ1-6, with D possibly being TRBD1 (5 bases). Sequenced sample: PBMCs. The CDR3 protein is CASSLEGETTLHF. The DNA of the CDR3 is TGTGCCAGCAGCTTAGAAGGGGAAACCACCCTCCACTTT. The full variable domain, rest sourced from reference TRBV7-9 and TRBJ1-6, is DTGVSQNPRHKITKRGQNVTFRCDPISEHNRLYWYRQTLGQGPEFLTYFQNEAQLEKSRLLSDRFSAERPKGSFSTLEIQRTEQGDSAMYLCASSLEGETTLHFGNGTRLTVT.